These 25 T cell receptor beta chains were all obtained from the same sample, sequenced in a study of identical twins' blood T cells. TCRdb passed the 5' RACE reads through MiXCR, listing each CDR3 protein once. The sample carries 350,000 to 400,000 distinct CDR3 sequences, roughly 31% recorded once. Sample: PBMCs. All receptors derive from a woman aged 18 to 55 in good health.

The rearrangement uses TRBV11-2 and TRBJ2-3; D could derive from TRBD1 or TRBD2 (6 bases each). The CDR3 spans 13 residues. Looked up from germline, CDR1 is SGHAT and CDR2 is FQNNGV. The V gene lost 8 bases and the J gene lost 0 bases, with 9 bases spanning the gap. In nucleotides, the CDR3 is TGTGCCAGCGAGGGGGGAAGCACAGATACGCAGTATTTT. Protein product: CASEGGSTDTQYF. Full variable domain (remainder filled in from reference TRBV11-2 and TRBJ2-3): EAGVAQSPRYKIIEKRQSVAFWCNPISGHATLYWYQQILGQGPKLLIQFQNNGVVDDSQLPKDRFSAERLKGVDSTLKIQPAKLEDSAVYLCASEGGSTDTQYFGPGTRLTVL.

This clonotype was seen only a few times. V is TRBV29-1 and J is TRBJ2-1, with 8 bases identical to TRBD2. The CDR3 totals 14 residues. V lost 1 base, J lost 9 bases, and 8 bases stayed unmatched. Germline V lookup: CDR1 SQVTM, CDR2 ANQGSEA. The CDR3 is CSVEGLAGSSEQFF. As DNA, the CDR3 is TGCAGCGTTGAAGGTCTAGCGGGTTCGAGTGAGCAGTTCTTC.

This sequence joins TRBV19 and TRBJ2-2, with D possibly matching TRBD2 (6 bases). This CDR3 is built from 15 residues. CDR1 is LNHDA, CDR2 SQIVND, per germline (reference sequence). V lost 7 bases and J 6 bases, leaving 18 bases between the germline ends. CDR3 amino acids: CASNARESLAGELFF. For the CDR3, the DNA is TGTGCCAGTAATGCCCGGGAGAGTTTAGCCGGGGAGCTGTTTTTT.

The chain links TRBV7-9 to TRBJ2-7; D is ambiguous. Germline V CDR1 and CDR2: SEHNR, FQNEAQ (reference sequence). V lost 5 bases to trimming and J lost 6 bases, with 20 bases between them. CDR3 length: 15 amino acids. Here the CDR3 DNA reads TGTGCCAGCAGCCCCGTAGAATACACAGAGATCGAGCAGTACTTC. Translation: CASSPVEYTEIEQYF. Full variable domain (missing parts from reference TRBV7-9 and TRBJ2-7): DTGVSQNPRHKITKRGQNVTFRCDPISEHNRLYWYRQTLGQGPEFLTYFQNEAQLEKSRLLSDRFSAERPKGSFSTLEIQRTEQGDSAMYLCASSPVEYTEIEQYFGPGTRLTVT.

This clonotype was observed a handful of times. The rearrangement uses TRBV29-1 and TRBJ1-1; no definite D call. Trimming shortened V by 5 bases and J by 0 bases, and 10 bases separated the two germline ends. Germline V CDR1 and CDR2: SQVTM, ANQGSEA. The CDR3 consists of 13 residues. The CDR3 nucleotides are TGCAGCGTTTCGGTGGAGATGAACACTGAAGCTTTCTTT. It encodes CSVSVEMNTEAFF.

The chain carries TRBV21-1 and TRBJ2-1. TRBV21-1 is marked as a pseudogene. This CDR3 spans 13 amino acids. CDR3 DNA sequence: TGTGCCAGCAGCAAAGGGACCTACAATGAGCAGTTCTTC. Amino acids: CASSKGTYNEQFF.

A word on this clonotype: The junction departs from the called germline gene at one end, perhaps through a read error. The CDR3 is CASGQVYYRGSGELFF. CDR3 sequence (DNA): TGCGCCAGCGGCCAAGTTTACTACAGGGGATCCGGGGAGCTGTTTTTT. V usage is TRBV4-3 and J usage is TRBJ2-2; 7 positions agree with TRBD1. CDR1 and CDR2 from the germline V gene are LGHNA and YSLEER. The CDR3 totals 16 residues.

This clonotype has a handful of counts. The chain employs TRBV3-1 and TRBJ1-5, with D uncertain. This CDR3 has 15 residues. Germline V gene data show CDR1 as LGHDT and CDR2 as YNNKEL (reference sequence). Trimming pared 0 bases from V and 2 bases from J, leaving 8 bases between. The CDR3 DNA follows: TGTGCCAGCAGCCAAGATGCAGGTGGCAATCAGCCCCAGCATTTT. Translating it yields CASSQDAGGNQPQHF.

This clonotype has just a few counts. The chain carries TRBV6-6 and TRBJ1-1; possibly TRBD1 for D (6 bases). Germline CDR1 reads MNHNY; CDR2 reads SVGAGI (reference sequence). Deletions cut 6 bases from V and 0 bases from J, with 14 bases between. The CDR3 spans 15 residues. This CDR3 is CASSSPQGLNTEAFF. CDR3 coding DNA: TGTGCCAGCAGCTCCCCACAGGGATTGAACACTGAAGCTTTCTTT.

In its sample, this clonotype was seen many times. This chain connects TRBV9 to TRBJ2-3, with D perhaps being TRBD1 or TRBD2 (6 bases each). The ends were cut back, 5 bases at V and 6 bases at J, with 13 bases in the middle. CDR3 length equals 13 residues. CDR1 is SGDLS, CDR2 YYNGEE, per germline. CDR3: CASSEGGMDTQYF. As DNA, the CDR3 is TGTGCCAGCAGTGAGGGGGGTATGGATACGCAGTATTTT.

V and J are TRBV7-6 and TRBJ1-5; D gene unclear. V dropped 3 bases and J dropped 7 bases, with 13 bases sitting between them. Germline assignment: CDR1 SGHVS and CDR2 FNYEAQ. This CDR3 has 14 amino acids. In DNA, the CDR3 is TGTGCCAGCAGCTTCCGCCCAGAAGGACAGCCCCAGCATTTT. Its translation: CASSFRPEGQPQHF.

This chain joins TRBV12-3 or TRBV12-4 and TRBJ2-2, with D possibly matching TRBD2 (6 bases). The CDR3 consists of 14 residues. V lost 7 bases and J 4 bases, leaving 13 bases between the germline ends. Here the CDR3 DNA reads TGTGCCAGCACCCGCGGGAAAAGCACCGGGGAGCTGTTTTTT. Its translation is CASTRGKSTGELFF.

The chain joins TRBV14 to TRBJ2-5; D might be TRBD2 (6 bases). The CDR3 spans 15 residues. CDR1 SGHDN and CDR2 FVKESK come from the germline V gene. V lost 6 bases and J lost 5, with 19 bases in between. This CDR3 reads CASSSLVGSRETQYF. The CDR3 nucleotides read TGTGCCAGCAGTTCTTTGGTCGGGAGTCGCGAGACCCAGTACTTC.

The chain combines TRBV20-1 with TRBJ1-4, with a tentative D call TRBD1 (5 bases). Germline V gene sequence: CDR1 DFQATT, CDR2 SNEGSKA (reference sequence). V was pared by 5 bases and J by 0 bases, with 16 bases between. This CDR3 region has 16 residues. The CDR3 sequence: CSASRGTDATNEKLFF. The CDR3 nucleotides are TGCAGTGCTTCAAGGGGTACCGATGCAACTAATGAAAAACTGTTTTTT.

In this sample, this clonotype turned up a few times. The rearrangement links TRBV20-1 to TRBJ1-1; D gene uncertain. This CDR3 region has 12 residues. V shed 6 bases and J shed 0 bases, with 8 bases lying between them. Germline V lookup: CDR1 DFQATT, CDR2 SNEGSKA (reference sequence). CDR3: CSATKVNTEAFF. The DNA for the CDR3 is TGCAGTGCCACTAAGGTGAACACTGAAGCTTTCTTT.

The V and J genes are TRBV11-2 and TRBJ1-1, with D perhaps matching TRBD1 (6 bases). In germline, CDR1 is SGHAT, CDR2 FQNNGV. V lost 5 bases to trimming and J lost 1 base, with 14 bases between them. There are 15 residues in the CDR3. CDR3 coding DNA: TGTGCCAGCAGCCCATTGACAGGCACGAACACTGAAGCTTTCTTT. Amino acids: CASSPLTGTNTEAFF.

The chain employs TRBV20-1 and TRBJ2-3; D remains ambiguous. The CDR3 has 16 amino acids. V lost 4 bases, J lost 2 bases, and 19 bases lay in between. Germline V lookup: CDR1 DFQATT, CDR2 SNEGSKA (reference sequence). DNA of the CDR3: TGCAGTGCTACCGGCGGCGACCCCTTATACACAGATACGCAGTATTTT. It yields the protein CSATGGDPLYTDTQYF.

This clonotype was seen a few times. The chain's CDR3 is CASSPPSRDTQYF. In nucleotides, the CDR3 is TGTGCCAGCTCACCACCTTCCAGAGATACGCAGTATTTT. The chain uses TRBV18 and TRBJ2-3; D gene ambiguous. Trimming left V 0 bases short and J 5 bases short, with 6 bases between. Germline CDR1 and CDR2: KGHSH and LQKENI. The CDR3 is 13 residues long.

The chain is built from TRBV5-1 and TRBJ2-3, with 7 bases fitting TRBD1. J gave up 4 bases and V 2 bases, and 4 bases lay outside the gene matches. The germline gives CDR1 SGHRS, CDR2 YFSETQ. This CDR3 comprises 14 residues. The CDR3 DNA reads as TGCGCCAGCAGCTTAGACAGGGTCGCAGATACGCAGTATTTT. It specifies CASSLDRVADTQYF.

The chain uses TRBV7-9 and TRBJ1-1; perhaps TRBD1 as D (5 bases). Germline-derived CDR1 and CDR2 are SEHNR and FQNEAQ (reference sequence). CDR3 length: 14 amino acids. The ends were cut back, 1 base at V and 3 bases at J, with 9 bases in the middle. This chain's CDR3 is CASSLEGLYTEAFF. The CDR3 bases are TGTGCCAGCAGCTTAGAGGGACTGTACACTGAAGCTTTCTTT.

Comment on this clonotype: A junction boundary mismatches the germline segment, possibly from a read error. As DNA, the CDR3 is TGCAGTGCTAGGGAGGGGACAGGGTACGGTGAGCATTTCTTC. Its translation is CSAREGTGYGEHFF. The V gene is TRBV20-1, the J gene TRBJ2-1; 9 positions match TRBD1. CDR1 and CDR2 (germline): DFQATT, SNEGSKA (reference sequence). This CDR3 is built from 14 residues.

This sequence joins TRBV20-1 and TRBJ1-5, with TRBD1 matching 9 bases. This CDR3 is 14 amino acids long. The V gene end was trimmed by 0 bases and the J gene end by 6 bases; junction bases not matched to a gene: 3. Germline V gene data show CDR1 as DFQATT and CDR2 as SNEGSKA (reference sequence). The CDR3 DNA is TGCAGTGCTAGAGAGGGACAGGGTATTCAGCCCCAGCATTTT. Protein sequence: CSAREGQGIQPQHF.

CDR3 amino acids: CASSYGGVPEAFF. The CDR3 region has the DNA TGTGCCAGCAGTTACGGAGGGGTTCCTGAAGCTTTCTTT. The chain couples TRBV6-6 to TRBJ1-1; possibly TRBD1 for D (5 bases). CDR3 length: 13 residues. Germline V lookup: CDR1 MNHNY, CDR2 SVGAGI (reference sequence). V lost 2 bases to trimming and J lost 6 bases, with 10 bases between them.

V and J are TRBV7-8 and TRBJ1-1; perhaps TRBD1 as D (5 bases). The CDR3 has 15 amino acids. V was clipped by 2 bases and J by 1 base, with 11 bases between them. The germline V gene has CDR1 SGHVS and CDR2 FQNEAQ. The CDR3 region has the DNA TGTGCCAGCAGCTTAATTGGGGCGCGGAACACTGAAGCTTTCTTT. Protein: CASSLIGARNTEAFF.

The V and J genes are TRBV20-1 and TRBJ1-5; TRBD1 might be the D (5 bases). Between the trimmed V and J ends, which lost 0 bases and 4 bases, there was a span of 13 bases. CDR1 is DFQATT and CDR2 is SNEGSKA in the germline V gene (reference sequence). This CDR3 is 15 amino acids long. The CDR3 DNA reads TGCAGTGCTAGAGATCGAAGGCAGGGAAATCAGCCCCAGCATTTT. Its protein product is CSARDRRQGNQPQHF.